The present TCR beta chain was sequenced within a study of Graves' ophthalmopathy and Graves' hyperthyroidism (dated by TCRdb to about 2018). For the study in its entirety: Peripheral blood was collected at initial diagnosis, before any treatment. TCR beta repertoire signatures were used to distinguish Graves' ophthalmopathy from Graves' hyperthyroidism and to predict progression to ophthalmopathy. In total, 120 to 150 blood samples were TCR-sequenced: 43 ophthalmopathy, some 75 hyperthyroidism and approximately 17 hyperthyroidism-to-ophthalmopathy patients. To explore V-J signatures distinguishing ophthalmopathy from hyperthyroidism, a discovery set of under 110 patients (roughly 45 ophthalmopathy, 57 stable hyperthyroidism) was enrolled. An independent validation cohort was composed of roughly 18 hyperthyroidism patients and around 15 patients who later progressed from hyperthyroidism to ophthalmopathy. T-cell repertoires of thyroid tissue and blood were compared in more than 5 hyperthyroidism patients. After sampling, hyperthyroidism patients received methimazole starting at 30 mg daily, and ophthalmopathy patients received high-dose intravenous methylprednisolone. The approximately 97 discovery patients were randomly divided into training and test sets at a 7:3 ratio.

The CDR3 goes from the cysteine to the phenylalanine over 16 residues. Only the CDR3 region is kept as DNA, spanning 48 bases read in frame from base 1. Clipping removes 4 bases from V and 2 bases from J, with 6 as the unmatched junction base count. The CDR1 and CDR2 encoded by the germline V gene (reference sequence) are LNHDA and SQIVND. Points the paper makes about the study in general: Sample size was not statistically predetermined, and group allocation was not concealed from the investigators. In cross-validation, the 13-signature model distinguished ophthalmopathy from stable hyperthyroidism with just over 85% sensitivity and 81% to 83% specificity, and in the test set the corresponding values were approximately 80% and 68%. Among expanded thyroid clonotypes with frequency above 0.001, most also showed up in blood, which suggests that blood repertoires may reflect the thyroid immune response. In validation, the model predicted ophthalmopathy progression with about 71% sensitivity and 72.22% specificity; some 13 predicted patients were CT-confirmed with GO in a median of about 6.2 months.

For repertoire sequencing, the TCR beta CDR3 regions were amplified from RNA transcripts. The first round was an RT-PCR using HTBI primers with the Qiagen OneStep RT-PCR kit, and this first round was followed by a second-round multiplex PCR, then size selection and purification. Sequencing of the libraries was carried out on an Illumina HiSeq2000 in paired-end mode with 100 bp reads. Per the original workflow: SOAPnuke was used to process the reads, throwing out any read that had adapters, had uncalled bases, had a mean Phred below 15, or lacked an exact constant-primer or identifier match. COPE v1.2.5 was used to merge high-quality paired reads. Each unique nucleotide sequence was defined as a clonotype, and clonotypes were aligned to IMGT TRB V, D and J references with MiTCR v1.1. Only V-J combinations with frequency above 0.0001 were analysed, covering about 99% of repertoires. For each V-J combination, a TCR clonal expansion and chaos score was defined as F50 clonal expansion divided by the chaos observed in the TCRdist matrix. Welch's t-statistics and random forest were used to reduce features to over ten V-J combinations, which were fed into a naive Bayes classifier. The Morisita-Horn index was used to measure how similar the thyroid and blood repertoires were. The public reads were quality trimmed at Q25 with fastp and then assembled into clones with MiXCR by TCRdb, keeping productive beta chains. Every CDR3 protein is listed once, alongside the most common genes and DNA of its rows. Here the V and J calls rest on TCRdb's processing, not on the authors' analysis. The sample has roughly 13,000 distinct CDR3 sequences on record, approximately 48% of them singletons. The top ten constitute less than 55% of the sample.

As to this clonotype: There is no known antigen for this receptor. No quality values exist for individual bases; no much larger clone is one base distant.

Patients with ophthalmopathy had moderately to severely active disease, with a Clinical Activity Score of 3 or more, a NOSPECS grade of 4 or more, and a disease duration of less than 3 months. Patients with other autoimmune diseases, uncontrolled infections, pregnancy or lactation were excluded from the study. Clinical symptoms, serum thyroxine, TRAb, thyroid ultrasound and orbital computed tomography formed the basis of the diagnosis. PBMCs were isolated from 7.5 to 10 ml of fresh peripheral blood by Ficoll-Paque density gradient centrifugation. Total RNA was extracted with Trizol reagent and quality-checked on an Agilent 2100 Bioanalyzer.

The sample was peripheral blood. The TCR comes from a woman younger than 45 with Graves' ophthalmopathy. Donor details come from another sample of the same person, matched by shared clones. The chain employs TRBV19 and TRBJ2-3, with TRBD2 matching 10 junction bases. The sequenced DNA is TGTGCCAGTAGTAAGCCTAGCGGGGGTACCACAGATACGCAGTATTTT. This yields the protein CASSKPSGGTTDTQYF.